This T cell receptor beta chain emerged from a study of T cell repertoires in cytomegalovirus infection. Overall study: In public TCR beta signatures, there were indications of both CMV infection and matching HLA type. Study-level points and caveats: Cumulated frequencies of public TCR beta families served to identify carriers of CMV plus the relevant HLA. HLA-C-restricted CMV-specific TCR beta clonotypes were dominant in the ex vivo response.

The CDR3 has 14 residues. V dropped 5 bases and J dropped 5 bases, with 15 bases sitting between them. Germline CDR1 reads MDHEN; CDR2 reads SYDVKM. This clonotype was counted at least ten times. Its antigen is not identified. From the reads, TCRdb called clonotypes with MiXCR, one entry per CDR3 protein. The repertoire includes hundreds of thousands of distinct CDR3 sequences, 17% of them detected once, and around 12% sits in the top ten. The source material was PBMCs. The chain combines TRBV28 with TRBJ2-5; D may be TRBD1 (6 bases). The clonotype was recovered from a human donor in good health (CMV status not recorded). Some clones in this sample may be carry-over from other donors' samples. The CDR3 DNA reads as TGTGCCAGCAGTCTATCGGGACAAAGGGAGACCCAGTACTTC. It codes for CASSLSGQRETQYF. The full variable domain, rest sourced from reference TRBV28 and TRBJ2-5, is DVKVTQSSRYLVKRTGEKVFLECVQDMDHENMFWYRQDPGLGLRLIYFSYDVKMKEKGDIPEGYSVSREKKERFSLILESASTNQTSMYLCASSLSGQRETQYFGPGTRLLVL.